The rows below give T cell receptor beta chains drawn from one sample of a study of T cell repertoires in cytomegalovirus infection. TCRdb redid the calling of the reads with MiXCR, one entry per CDR3 protein. The sample yields 400,000 or so distinct CDR3 sequences, about a sixth seen once. The sequenced sample consisted of PBMCs. Receptors originate from a human donor in good health (CMV status not recorded). Some clones in this sample may be carry-over from other donors' samples. Each CDR3 is given without its conserved first and last residue. Fields, in order: V gene, CDR3 protein.

>TRBV29-1
SVGGLSTEAF
>TRBV29-1
SALQGEETQY
>TRBV12-3/TRBV12-4
ASSLTDEQF
>TRBV12-3/TRBV12-4
ASSKDSRNQPQH
>TRBV7-2
ASSPVGLRGDTQY
>TRBV12-3/TRBV12-4
ASTFGHAGANVLT
>TRBV20-1
SARGEVAGANVLT
>TRBV4-1
ASSLSGQSSYNSPLH
>TRBV7-8
ASSLRTASGNTIY
>TRBV28
ASSLTSRLPTEAF
>TRBV27
ASPPGGYSTDTQY
>TRBV7-6
ASSLQGTKAF
>TRBV12-5
ASAFRDYYQETQY
>TRBV12-3/TRBV12-4
ASNTRGTNEKLF
>TRBV20-1
SVIGGSGNTIY
>TRBV19
ASSIGWGGPGNQPQH
>TRBV20-1
SANGYSGANVLT